Each of the 28 T cell receptor beta chains below was sequenced from the same sample in a study of cytomegalovirus exposure and HLA in healthy donors. PCR employed 60 Vbeta and 13 Jbeta primers. TCRdb's table, derived via immunoSEQ multiplex PCR, lists solely in-frame clones and lacks some. The table lists 110,000 to 150,000 clones, around 80% of them singletons. Sequencing used PBMCs. These TCRs come from a boy aged 2 to 9 in good health and CMV-seronegative.

The genes are TRBV29-1 and TRBJ2-7, with D possibly TRBD1 on 7 matching bases. V was clipped by 6 bases and J by 3 bases, with 12 bases between them. Per germline, CDR1 SQVTM and CDR2 ANQGSEA. This CDR3 is 12 amino acids long. CDR3 in DNA: TGCAGCGTCGGAGGGGGCAGCTACGAGCAGTACTTC. This encodes CSVGGGSYEQYF.

This rearrangement joins TRBV7-9 to TRBJ1-2; 7 bases match TRBD1. Germline assignment: CDR1 SEHNR and CDR2 FQNEAQ (reference sequence). The CDR3 consists of 14 residues. With 4 bases clipped from V and 6 bases from J, the junction kept 8 bases outside the gene matches. The DNA for the CDR3 is TGTGCCAGCAGCTCCTACAGGGACAGCAATGGCTACACCTTC. Translation: CASSSYRDSNGYTF.

V gene TRBV10-3 combines with J gene TRBJ2-1, with 10 bases identical to TRBD2. The CDR3 length is 19 residues. V dropped 2 bases and J dropped 2; count of bases not matched to a gene: 12. Germline loops: CDR1 ENHRY, CDR2 SYGVKD. The CDR3 nucleotides read TGTGCCATCAGTGAGAACGTCGCTAGCGGGAGATCCGCCTACAATGAGCAGTTCTTC. Protein product: CAISENVASGRSAYNEQFF.

The table lists this clone with a count of one. This chain uses TRBV28 with TRBJ1-5, with 8 bases that match TRBD1. The CDR3 has 15 residues. J gave up 2 bases and V 8 bases, and 8 bases lay outside the gene matches. CDR1 is MDHEN and CDR2 is SYDVKM in the germline V gene. Written as DNA, the CDR3 is TGTGCCAGCCACAGGACAGGGATCGGCAATCAGCCCCAGCATTTT. Residues: CASHRTGIGNQPQHF.

The CDR3, as DNA: TGTGCCAGCAGGAAAGACGGGAGCAATCAGCCCCAGCATTTT. Translating it yields CASRKDGSNQPQHF. The gene calls are TRBV28 and TRBJ1-5, with D hard to call. V was cut by 6 bases and J by 1 base, with 10 bases left in between. Germline CDR1 is MDHEN and CDR2 is SYDVKM. This CDR3 comprises 14 residues. Combining the CDR3 with reference TRBV28 and TRBJ1-5 gives the whole variable domain DVKVTQSSRYLVKRTGEKVFLECVQDMDHENMFWYRQDPGLGLRLIYFSYDVKMKEKGDIPEGYSVSREKKERFSLILESASTNQTSMYLCASRKDGSNQPQHFGDGTRLSIL.

This clone came up once. The J gene is TRBJ2-7, the V gene TRBV6-1; 10 nucleotides agree with TRBD1. The CDR3 extends over 14 amino acids. The V and J ends lost 6 bases and 0 bases, in that order; junction bases with no gene match: 2. CDR1 and CDR2 (germline): MNHNS, SASEGT. CDR3 amino acids: CASRRQGASYEQYF. Here the CDR3 DNA reads TGTGCCAGCAGACGACAGGGGGCCTCCTACGAGCAGTACTTC.

The count of this clone is one. The V call is TRBV9, the J call TRBJ2-7; 9 nucleotides line up with TRBD1. Germline V CDR1 and CDR2: SGDLS, YYNGEE. V trimming: 0 bases; J trimming: 4 bases; junction bases outside the gene matches: 5. The length of the CDR3 is 15 residues. CDR3 protein: CASSVVGDREYEQYF. The CDR3 DNA follows: TGTGCCAGCAGCGTAGTTGGGGACAGGGAGTACGAGCAGTACTTC.

The rearrangement uses TRBV6-1 and TRBJ1-1; 12 nucleotides align to TRBD1. The CDR3 runs 15 residues. Unmatched junction bases numbered 7, after V lost 4 bases and J lost 7 bases. The germline CDR1 and CDR2 sequences are MNHNS and SASEGT. This CDR3 is CASSGRDRGPGEAFF. CDR3 nucleotide sequence: TGTGCCAGCAGTGGCCGGGACAGGGGGCCGGGTGAAGCTTTCTTT.

This clone has just a few counts. The chain couples TRBV18 to TRBJ1-6; 8 nucleotides match TRBD1. Germline loops: CDR1 KGHSH, CDR2 LQKENI. V dropped 3 bases and J dropped 7; count of bases not matched to a gene: 2. This CDR3 is 14 amino acids long. Here the CDR3 reads CASSPRQGNSPLHF. The DNA of the CDR3 is TGTGCCAGCTCACCCAGACAGGGGAATTCACCCCTCCACTTT.

The V gene is TRBV11-2, the J gene TRBJ2-5, with D possibly TRBD1 on 6 matching bases. This CDR3 is built from 19 residues. The germline CDR1 and CDR2 sequences are SGHAT and FQNNGV. The V end was cut by 1 base, the J end by 2 bases, with 23 bases between. CDR3 in DNA: TGTGCCAGCAGCTTAGCGGGTCGCGATTTGGGGGCGATACAAGAGACCCAGTACTTC. This codes for CASSLAGRDLGAIQETQYF.

This chain links TRBV12-5 with TRBJ1-1; 7 bases line up with TRBD1. This CDR3 has 14 amino acids. The V gene end was trimmed by 6 bases and the J gene end by 3 bases; junction bases not matched to a gene: 7. The germline CDR1 and CDR2 sequences are LGHNT and FRNRAP. CDR3 residues: CASGGGQLDTEAFF. CDR3 in DNA: TGTGCTAGTGGGGGGGGACAGTTAGACACTGAAGCTTTCTTT.

This sequence joins TRBV27 and TRBJ1-1; D is undetermined. The CDR3 has 17 residues. V was cut by 2 bases and J by 0 bases, with 16 bases left in between. Germline CDR1 MNHEY, CDR2 SMNVEV (reference sequence). This CDR3 is CASSLRDAEGMNTEAFF. DNA for the CDR3: TGTGCCAGCAGTTTACGCGATGCCGAGGGTATGAACACTGAAGCTTTCTTT.

The chain links TRBV19 to TRBJ1-4; 12 bases align to TRBD1. With 5 bases clipped from V and 2 bases from J, the junction kept 6 bases outside the gene matches. Germline V CDR1 and CDR2: LNHDA, SQIVND (reference sequence). This CDR3 is 17 amino acids long. The CDR3: CASSLRDRGLTNEKLFF. The CDR3, as DNA: TGTGCCAGTAGTCTCCGGGACAGGGGGCTCACTAATGAAAAACTGTTTTTT.

Judged by abundance, this clone is large. This same CDR3 is encoded by further DNA sequences in the sample. The CDR3 loop reads CASRPGGYNEQFF. CDR3 coding DNA: TGTGCCAGCAGACCTGGGGGGTACAATGAGCAGTTCTTC. V and J are TRBV11-2 and TRBJ2-1, with D possibly matching TRBD2 (6 bases). V was pared by 6 bases and J by 4 bases, with 10 bases between. The CDR3 is 13 residues long. Germline values: CDR1 SGHAT, CDR2 FQNNGV.

The chain joins TRBV7-8 to TRBJ1-1, with 11 bases aligning to TRBD1. The germline V gene has CDR1 SGHVS and CDR2 FQNEAQ. This CDR3 has 15 amino acids. V was clipped by 5 bases and J by 11 bases; unmatched bases: 13. CDR3 region: CASSAREDRGPGAFF. For the CDR3, the DNA is TGTGCCAGCAGCGCACGTGAGGACAGGGGGCCGGGGGCTTTCTTT.

V and J are TRBV6-5 and TRBJ2-5; D is possibly TRBD1 (6 bases). The J call may be faulty, since TRBJ2-7 better matches the DNA end. Germline V CDR1 and CDR2: MNHEY, SVGAGI. This CDR3 has 14 amino acids. The CDR3 loop is CASSARTVDYEQYF. Written as DNA, the CDR3 is TGTGCCAGCAGTGCTCGGACAGTAGACTACGAGCAGTACTTC.

The chain joins TRBV12-5 to TRBJ1-3; D ambiguous. V lost 6 bases, J lost 2 bases, and 17 bases lay in between. The CDR3 contains 16 residues. Germline V gene lookup returns CDR1 LGHNT and CDR2 FRNRAP. The CDR3 bases are TGTGCTAGTGGCATGAGCCAGGAGGCGCCTGGAAACACCATATATTTT. Protein product: CASGMSQEAPGNTIYF.

This clone came up a few times. The chain couples TRBV5-1 to TRBJ2-1; D gene unclear. The CDR3 contains 15 residues. Trimming took off 2 bases at V and 8 bases at J, with 17 bases between the two ends. Germline CDR1 SGHRS, CDR2 YFSETQ. CDR3 nucleotides: TGCGCCAGCAGCTTCACAACTACCAGTCTGGATGAGCAGTTCTTC. This gives the protein CASSFTTTSLDEQFF.

CDR3 amino acids: CASSKNRGHTEAFF. CDR3 nucleotide sequence: TGTGCCAGCAGCAAAAACAGGGGGCACACTGAAGCTTTCTTT. The chain combines TRBV6-5 with TRBJ1-1; 9 bases are a match to TRBD1. The CDR3 contains 14 residues. J was trimmed by 3 bases and V by 6 bases; bases with no gene match: 5. Looked up from germline, CDR1 is MNHEY and CDR2 is SVGAGI.

The chain employs TRBV6-6 and TRBJ2-3, with D hard to call. Germline V gene data show CDR1 as MNHNY and CDR2 as SVGAGI (reference sequence). The CDR3 has 13 amino acids. The V end was cut by 2 bases, the J end by 1 base, with 4 bases between. CDR3 nucleotides: TGTGCCAGCAGTTACGTCGGCACAGATACGCAGTATTTT. It is translated as CASSYVGTDTQYF.

The gene calls are TRBV4-2 and TRBJ2-5, with TRBD2 identical over 10 bases. This CDR3 spans 16 amino acids. Germline V gene data show CDR1 as LGHNA and CDR2 as YNFKEQ. After removal of 3 bases from V and 2 bases from J, the junction contained 6 bases not matched to a gene. This CDR3 is CASSHSSGGHQETQYF. Written as DNA, the CDR3 is TGTGCCAGCAGCCACTCTAGCGGGGGCCATCAAGAGACCCAGTACTTC.

This clone was detected only a few times. The chain is built from TRBV30 and TRBJ1-6; possibly TRBD1 for D (5 bases). The CDR3 sequence is 12 residues long. V lost 4 bases to trimming and J lost 8 bases, with 9 bases between them. Germline assignment: CDR1 GTSNPN and CDR2 SVGIG (reference sequence). The DNA of the CDR3 is TGTGCCTGGACTCAGGGTTATTCACCCCTCCACTTT. Its translation is CAWTQGYSPLHF.

This clone was detected only once. This sequence joins TRBV14 and TRBJ1-2; D unresolved. Trimming left V 4 bases short and J 2 bases short, with 11 bases between. Germline V gives CDR1 SGHDN, CDR2 FVKESK. This CDR3 is built from 14 residues. Written as DNA, the CDR3 is TGTGCCAGCAGCCGGACTCCTGAAAACTATGGCTACACCTTC. Translated: CASSRTPENYGYTF.

The chain carries TRBV13 and TRBJ2-5; 9 bases are a match to TRBD2. The junction had 7 bases not matched to a gene; V was cut back by 6 bases and J by 5 bases. The CDR3 length is 14 residues. The germline CDR1 and CDR2 sequences are PRHDT and FYEKMQ (reference sequence). The CDR3 sequence: CASSQRGAGETQYF. The CDR3 DNA follows: TGTGCCAGCAGTCAGCGGGGGGCGGGGGAGACCCAGTACTTC. The complete variable domain, with remaining parts taken from reference TRBV13 and TRBJ2-5, reads AAGVIQSPRHLIKEKRETATLKCYPIPRHDTVYWYQQGPGQDPQFLISFYEKMQSDKGSIPDRFSAQQFSDYHSELNMSSLELGDSALYFCASSQRGAGETQYFGPGTRLLVL.

This sequence joins TRBV30 and TRBJ1-5; 9 bases are shared with TRBD1. Germline V gene data show CDR1 as GTSNPN and CDR2 as SVGIG (reference sequence). This CDR3 region has 14 residues. V shed 2 bases and J 6 bases; nucleotides not matched to a gene: 5. CDR3 region: CAWSRGQGTQPQHF. CDR3 DNA sequence: TGTGCCTGGAGTAGAGGACAGGGGACTCAGCCCCAGCATTTT.

The CDR3 loop reads CASSPRPGTGVGTYEQYF. CDR3 nucleotides: TGTGCCAGCAGCCCACGTCCCGGGACAGGGGTAGGGACCTACGAGCAGTACTTC. This chain joins TRBV9 and TRBJ2-7, with 10 bases matching TRBD1. The CDR3 spans 18 residues. Germline assignment: CDR1 SGDLS and CDR2 YYNGEE. V was pared by 4 bases and J by 2 bases, with 15 bases of the junction left unmatched.

CDR3: CASRSSVTGELFF. In nucleotides, the CDR3 is TGTGCCAGCAGGTCTAGCGTCACCGGGGAGCTGTTTTTT. The gene calls are TRBV28 and TRBJ2-2; a weak D match, TRBD2 (6 bases). Per germline, CDR1 MDHEN and CDR2 SYDVKM. V was shortened by 6 bases and J by 4 bases, with 9 bases between the two germline ends. The CDR3 has 13 residues.

This sequence joins TRBV6-1 and TRBJ1-5; tentative D call: TRBD1 (6 bases). Trimming shortened V by 4 bases and J by 0 bases, and 16 bases separated the two germline ends. CDR1 and CDR2 (germline): MNHNS, SASEGT. The CDR3 extends over 17 amino acids. CDR3 nucleotide sequence: TGTGCCAGCAGTGTTTCAGGGGCTGGATATAGCAATCAGCCCCAGCATTTT. Protein product: CASSVSGAGYSNQPQHF.